This entry lists 24 T cell receptor beta chains sequenced from one sample in a study of cytomegalovirus exposure and HLA in healthy donors. The primer mix had 60 Vbeta and 13 Jbeta primers. The method was immunoSEQ multiplex PCR; TCRdb's version includes in-frame clones alone and lacks a portion of them. Here the sample spans under 150,000 clones, about 68% being singletons. Material for sequencing was PBMCs. These receptors came from a woman in her thirties or forties in good health and CMV-seropositive.

Notes on this clone: Other DNA sequences of this sample code for an identical CDR3. V is TRBV5-1 and J is TRBJ2-2; 7 bases match TRBD1. J lost 0 bases, V lost 4 bases, and 3 bases had no gene match. This CDR3 is 15 amino acids long. Germline V gene sequence: CDR1 SGHRS, CDR2 YFSETQ. The CDR3 DNA reads TGCGCCAGCAGCCCGGGGACAGCGAACACCGGGGAGCTGTTTTTT. Translation gives CASSPGTANTGELFF.

The V and J genes are TRBV5-4 and TRBJ2-7; the D gene is possibly TRBD2 (5 bases). V gave up 0 bases and J gave up 5 bases, with 12 bases separating them. The CDR3 sequence is 14 residues long. Germline V gene sequence: CDR1 SGHNT, CDR2 YYREEE (reference sequence). The CDR3 spells CASSLDMGSDEQYF. CDR3 nucleotides: TGTGCCAGCAGCTTGGATATGGGGAGCGACGAGCAGTACTTC.

A remark on this clone: The same CDR3 is also encoded by other DNA sequences in this sample. The chain recombines TRBV7-9 with TRBJ2-1, with D possibly matching TRBD2 (7 bases). This CDR3 is built from 15 residues. The germline CDR1 and CDR2 sequences are SEHNR and FQNEAQ (reference sequence). With 5 bases removed from V and 7 bases from J, the gap between germline ends came to 18 bases. CDR3 in amino acids: CASSPLGGAGNEQFF. The CDR3 DNA follows: TGTGCCAGCAGCCCTCTGGGGGGGGCGGGGAATGAGCAGTTCTTC.

The CDR3 region is CASSSPSTSGGVTYNEQFF. The CDR3 DNA is TGTGCCAGCAGCTCACCGTCCACTAGCGGGGGGGTTACCTACAATGAGCAGTTCTTC. This chain links TRBV7-9 with TRBJ2-1, with 13 bases that match TRBD2. With 4 bases clipped from V and 2 bases from J, the junction kept 11 bases outside the gene matches. Germline V CDR1 and CDR2: SEHNR, FQNEAQ (reference sequence). The CDR3 consists of 19 residues.

This chain connects TRBV21-1 to TRBJ1-3. TRBV21-1 is given as a pseudogene. This CDR3 spans 15 amino acids. Written as DNA, the CDR3 is TGTGCCATTGGAGGGGGGGCTGTTAGTGGAAACACCATATATTTT. Protein sequence: CAIGGGAVSGNTIYF.

For the CDR3, the DNA is TGTGCCAGCAGCCCCTCAAGGGACAACTTCTATGGCTACACCTTC. This translates into CASSPSRDNFYGYTF. The rearrangement links TRBV7-3 to TRBJ1-2; D perhaps matches TRBD1 (6 bases). The CDR3 loop spans 15 amino acids. V lost 5 bases, J lost 4 bases, and 17 bases lay in between. From germline, CDR1 is SGHTA and CDR2 FQGTGA.

The rearrangement joins TRBV7-3 to TRBJ2-1, with TRBD2 matching 9 bases. Germline V gene sequence: CDR1 SGHTA, CDR2 FQGTGA. The trim removed 5 bases at V and 7 bases at J, leaving 12 bases unmatched. The CDR3 has 16 residues. The CDR3 region has the DNA TGTGCCAGCAGCCCCCTGAATAGCGGGGGAATAAATGAGCAGTTCTTC. Amino acid sequence: CASSPLNSGGINEQFF.

This rearrangement joins TRBV7-6 to TRBJ2-5; D possibly corresponds to TRBD2 (6 bases). This CDR3 region has 13 residues. V lost 2 bases, J lost 4 bases, and 8 bases lay in between. Germline V CDR1 and CDR2: SGHVS, FNYEAQ. The CDR3 region is CASSLPRGETQYF. The CDR3, as DNA: TGTGCCAGCAGCTTACCGCGGGGAGAGACCCAGTACTTC.

This clone was recorded a few times. This chain links TRBV11-2 with TRBJ2-7; 9 bases match TRBD1. J gave up 0 bases and V 1 base, and 7 bases lay outside the gene matches. The CDR3 runs 17 residues. Germline loops: CDR1 SGHAT, CDR2 FQNNGV. The CDR3 loop is CASSLGTGGISSYEQYF. In DNA, the CDR3 is TGTGCCAGCAGCTTAGGTACAGGGGGCATTAGCTCCTACGAGCAGTACTTC.

Here the CDR3 reads CASTTQGGEEKLFF. CDR3 DNA sequence: TGTGCCAGCACGACCCAGGGGGGTGAAGAAAAACTGTTTTTT. J is TRBJ1-4 and V is TRBV2; 7 nucleotides agree with TRBD1. The CDR3 loop spans 14 amino acids. Trimming took 7 bases from V and 8 from J; bases not matched to a gene: 10. Germline lookup yields CDR1 SNHLY and CDR2 FYNNEI.

This clone was seen a few times. V is TRBV11-1 and J is TRBJ2-5, with 10 bases lining up with TRBD1. With V trimmed by 5 bases and J by 5 bases, 2 bases remained unmatched. The CDR3 has 13 residues. Germline V CDR1 and CDR2: SGHAT, FQDESV (reference sequence). The CDR3 DNA is TGTGCCAGCAGCGACAGGGGGCTGGAGACCCAGTACTTC. Residues: CASSDRGLETQYF.

This rearrangement joins TRBV6-5 to TRBJ2-7, with 11 bases lining up with TRBD2. This CDR3 has 12 residues. J lost 9 bases, V lost 8 bases, and 6 bases had no gene match. Germline CDR1 and CDR2: MNHEY and SVGAGI. The CDR3: CASGTSGLGQYF. The CDR3 DNA reads as TGTGCCAGCGGGACTAGCGGTTTGGGGCAGTACTTC.

The chain recombines TRBV12-5 with TRBJ2-2, with D perhaps matching TRBD1 (7 bases). The CDR3 length is 16 residues. CDR1 LGHNT and CDR2 FRNRAP come from the germline V gene. Deletions cut 1 base from V and 1 base from J, with 10 bases between. For the CDR3, the DNA is TGTGCTAGTGGTTTGGGCCAGGGGGGGAACACCGGGGAGCTGTTTTTT. Its translation is CASGLGQGGNTGELFF.

In its sample, this clone was seen a few times. The genes are TRBV19 and TRBJ1-2; 7 bases map to TRBD1. This CDR3 region has 13 residues. V gave up 9 bases and J gave up 3 bases; unmatched junction bases: 7. From germline, CDR1 is LNHDA and CDR2 SQIVND (reference sequence). The DNA of the CDR3 is TGTGCCAGCCACCTAACAGGGGACTATGGCTACACCTTC. It encodes CASHLTGDYGYTF.

J is TRBJ2-2 and V is TRBV2; D may be TRBD1 (6 bases). Trimming removed 6 bases from V and 1 base from J, with 9 bases in between. CDR1 and CDR2 (germline): SNHLY, FYNNEI. The CDR3 covers 14 residues. CDR3 DNA: TGTGCCAGCAGACACAGGGTGAACACCGGGGAGCTGTTTTTT. This gives the protein CASRHRVNTGELFF.

V gene TRBV7-2 combines with J gene TRBJ2-3; 9 bases line up with TRBD2. This CDR3 is 13 amino acids long. V shed 4 bases and J 13 bases; nucleotides not matched to a gene: 9. CDR1 and CDR2 (germline): SGHTA, FQGNSA. The CDR3 region has the DNA TGTGCCAGCAGCTCCTCCGGGACTAGCTTTGAGTATTTT. It translates to CASSSSGTSFEYF.

This chain connects TRBV18 to TRBJ1-1; 8 bases fit TRBD1. The germline V gene encodes CDR1 KGHSH and CDR2 LQKENI. J lost 9 bases, V lost 4 bases, and 10 bases had no gene match. The CDR3 spans 14 residues. CDR3 residues: CASSLGTGDRKAFF. The CDR3 nucleotides read TGTGCCAGCTCACTAGGAACAGGGGACAGGAAAGCTTTCTTT.

The genes are TRBV7-9 and TRBJ1-5, with 10 bases lining up with TRBD1. The CDR3 spans 15 residues. With 5 bases clipped from V and 5 bases from J, the junction kept 6 bases outside the gene matches. Germline assignment: CDR1 SEHNR and CDR2 FQNEAQ (reference sequence). Here the CDR3 DNA reads TGTGCCAGCAGCGTTGGGACAGGGGAAGATCAGCCCCAGCATTTT. It translates to CASSVGTGEDQPQHF.

The chain joins TRBV5-6 to TRBJ2-1, with 10 bases identical to TRBD2. The CDR3 is 17 residues long. The trim removed 0 bases at V and 5 bases at J, leaving 8 bases unmatched. The germline V gene encodes CDR1 SGHDT and CDR2 YYEEEE. Here the CDR3 DNA reads TGTGCCAGCAGCTTGGAGGGGGGACTAGCGACACACAATGAGCAGTTCTTC. Encoded protein: CASSLEGGLATHNEQFF.

The V call is TRBV4-3, the J call TRBJ2-3; 7 bases match TRBD2. The germline V gene has CDR1 LGHNA and CDR2 YSLEER. The V segment lost 4 bases and the J segment 5 bases; nucleotides outside the gene matches: 18. The length of the CDR3 is 18 residues. The CDR3 DNA sequence: TGCGCCAGCAGCCCCCTCGGGGTTGGCGGGGGAACGGGAGATACGCAGTATTTT. This gives the protein CASSPLGVGGGTGDTQYF.

The chain recombines TRBV4-1 with TRBJ1-2; D is unclear. The CDR3 has 13 residues. Trimming removed 0 bases at V and 2 bases at J, with 4 bases between. Per the germline V gene, CDR1 is MGHRA and CDR2 is YSYEKL. The CDR3 bases are TGCGCCAGCAGCCAAGACCTAAACTATGGCTACACCTTC. Translated: CASSQDLNYGYTF.

This chain uses TRBV6-4 with TRBJ2-3; tentative D call: TRBD2 (7 bases). Trimming left V 3 bases short and J 2 bases short, with 9 bases between. This CDR3 has 14 residues. In germline, CDR1 is MRHNA, CDR2 SNTAGT. The CDR3 DNA sequence: TGTGCCAGCAGTGAGGGGGGGGCCACAGATACGCAGTATTTT. Translated: CASSEGGATDTQYF.

V gene TRBV18 combines with J gene TRBJ2-2; 7 bases are shared with TRBD1. The germline V gene encodes CDR1 KGHSH and CDR2 LQKENI. V trimming: 4 bases; J trimming: 1 base; junction bases outside the gene matches: 6. This CDR3 comprises 16 residues. DNA for the CDR3: TGTGCCAGCTCACTCTCCCGGGACAGGAACACCGGGGAGCTGTTTTTT. Amino acid sequence: CASSLSRDRNTGELFF.

CDR3 in amino acids: CASSVTLSSYNSPLHF. CDR3 sequence (DNA): TGTGCCAGCAGTGTCACGCTGAGCTCCTATAATTCACCCCTCCACTTT. The rearrangement links TRBV6-1 to TRBJ1-6; no firm D call. This CDR3 has 16 amino acids. V was shortened by 4 bases and J by 0 bases, with 10 bases between the two germline ends. CDR1 and CDR2 from the germline V gene are MNHNS and SASEGT.